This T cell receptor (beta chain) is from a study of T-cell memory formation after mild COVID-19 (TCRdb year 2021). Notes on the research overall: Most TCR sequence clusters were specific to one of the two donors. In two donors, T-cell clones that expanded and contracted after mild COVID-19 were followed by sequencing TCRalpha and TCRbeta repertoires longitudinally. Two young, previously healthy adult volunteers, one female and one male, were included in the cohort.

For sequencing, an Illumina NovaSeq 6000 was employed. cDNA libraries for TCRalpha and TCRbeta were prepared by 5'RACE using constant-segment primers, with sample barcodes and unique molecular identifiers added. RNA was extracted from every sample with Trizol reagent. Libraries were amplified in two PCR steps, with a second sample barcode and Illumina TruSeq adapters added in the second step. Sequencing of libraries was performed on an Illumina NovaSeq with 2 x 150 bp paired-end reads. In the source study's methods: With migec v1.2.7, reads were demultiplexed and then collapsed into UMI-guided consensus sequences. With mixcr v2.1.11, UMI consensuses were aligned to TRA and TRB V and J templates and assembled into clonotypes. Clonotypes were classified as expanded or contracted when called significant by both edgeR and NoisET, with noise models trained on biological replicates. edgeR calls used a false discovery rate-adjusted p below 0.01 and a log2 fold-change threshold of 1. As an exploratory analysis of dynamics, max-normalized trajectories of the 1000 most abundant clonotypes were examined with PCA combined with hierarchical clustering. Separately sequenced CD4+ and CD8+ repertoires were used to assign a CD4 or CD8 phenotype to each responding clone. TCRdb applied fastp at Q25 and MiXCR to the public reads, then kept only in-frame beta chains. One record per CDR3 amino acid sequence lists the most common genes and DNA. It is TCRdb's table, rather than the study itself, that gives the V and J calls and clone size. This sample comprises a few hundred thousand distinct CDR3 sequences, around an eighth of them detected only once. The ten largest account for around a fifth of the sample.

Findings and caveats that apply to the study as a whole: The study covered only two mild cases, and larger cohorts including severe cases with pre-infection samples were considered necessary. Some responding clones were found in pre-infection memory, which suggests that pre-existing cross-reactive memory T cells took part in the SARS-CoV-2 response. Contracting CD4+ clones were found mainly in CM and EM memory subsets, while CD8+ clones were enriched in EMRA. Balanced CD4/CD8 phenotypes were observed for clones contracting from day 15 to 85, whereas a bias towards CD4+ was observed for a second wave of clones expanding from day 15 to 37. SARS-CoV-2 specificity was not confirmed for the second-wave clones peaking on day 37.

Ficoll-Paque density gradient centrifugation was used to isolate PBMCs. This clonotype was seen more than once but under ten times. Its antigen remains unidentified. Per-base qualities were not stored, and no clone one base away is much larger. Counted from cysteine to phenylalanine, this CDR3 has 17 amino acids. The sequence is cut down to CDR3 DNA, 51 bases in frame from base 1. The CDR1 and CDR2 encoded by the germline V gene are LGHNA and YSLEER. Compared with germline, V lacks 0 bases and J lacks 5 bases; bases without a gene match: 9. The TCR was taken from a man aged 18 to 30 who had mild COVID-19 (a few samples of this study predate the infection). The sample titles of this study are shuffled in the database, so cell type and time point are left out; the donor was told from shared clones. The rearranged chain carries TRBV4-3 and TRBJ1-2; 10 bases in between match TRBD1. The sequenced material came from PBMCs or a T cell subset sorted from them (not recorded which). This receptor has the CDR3 CASSQEGARTGGYGYTF. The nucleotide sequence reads TGCGCCAGCAGCCAAGAGGGGGCCCGGACAGGGGGGTATGGCTACACCTTC.